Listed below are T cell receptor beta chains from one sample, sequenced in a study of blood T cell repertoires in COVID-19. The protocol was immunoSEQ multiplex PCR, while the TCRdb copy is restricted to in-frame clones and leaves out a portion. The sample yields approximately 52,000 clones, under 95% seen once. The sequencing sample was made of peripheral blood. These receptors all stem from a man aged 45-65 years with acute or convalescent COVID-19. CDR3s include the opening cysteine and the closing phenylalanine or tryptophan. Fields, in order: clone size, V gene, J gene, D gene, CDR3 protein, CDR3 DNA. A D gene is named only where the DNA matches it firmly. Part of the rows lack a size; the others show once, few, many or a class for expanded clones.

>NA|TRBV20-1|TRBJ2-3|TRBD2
CSASKSGGENTDTQYF
TGCAGTGCTAGTAAGAGCGGGGGGGAAAATACAGATACGCAGTATTTT
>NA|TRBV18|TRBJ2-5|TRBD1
CASSRGTVEKETQYF
TGTGCCAGCTCACGAGGGACAGTAGAAAAAGAGACCCAGTACTTC
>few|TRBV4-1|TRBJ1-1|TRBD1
CASSHAKTGAATITEAFF
TGCGCCAGCAGCCACGCTAAGACAGGGGCGGCGACCATTACTGAAGCTTTCTTT
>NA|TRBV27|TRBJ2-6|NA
CASSRTSSGANVLTF
TGTGCCAGCAGCCGCACGAGCTCTGGGGCCAACGTCCTGACTTTC
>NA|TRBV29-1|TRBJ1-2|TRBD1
CSVEDTGVGYGYTF
TGCAGCGTTGAAGATACAGGGGTAGGGTATGGCTACACCTTC
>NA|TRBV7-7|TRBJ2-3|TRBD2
CASSPNRWRGGTDTQYF
TGTGCCAGCAGCCCCAACCGTTGGCGGGGGGGGACAGATACGCAGTATTTT
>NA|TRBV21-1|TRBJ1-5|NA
CASGQGVQPQHF
TGTGCCAGCGGACAGGGCGTCCAGCCCCAGCATTTT
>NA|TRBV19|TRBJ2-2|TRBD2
CASSSSGRGSDTGELFF
TGTGCCAGTAGTTCTTCAGGGCGGGGGAGTGACACCGGGGAGCTGTTTTTT
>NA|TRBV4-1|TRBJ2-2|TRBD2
CASSPSGSGAATGELFF
TGCGCCAGCAGCCCATCGGGGAGCGGGGCAGCTACCGGGGAGCTGTTTTTT
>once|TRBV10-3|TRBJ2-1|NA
CAISELGDSSYNEQFF
TGTGCCATCAGTGAATTGGGAGATAGCTCCTACAATGAGCAGTTCTTC
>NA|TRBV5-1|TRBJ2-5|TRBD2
CASSVAGAQETQYF
TGCGCCAGCAGCGTAGCGGGGGCACAAGAGACCCAGTACTTC
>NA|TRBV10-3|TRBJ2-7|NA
CAIRPDSRPHYEQYF
TGTGCCATCAGGCCGGACAGTCGGCCCCACTACGAGCAGTACTTC
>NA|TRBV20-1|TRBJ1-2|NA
CSGGEIGGYTF
TGCAGTGGGGGGGAAATCGGTGGCTACACCTTC
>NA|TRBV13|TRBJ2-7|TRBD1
CASSGRRTGTGNEQYF
TGTGCCAGCAGCGGCAGGAGAACTGGGACAGGGAACGAGCAGTACTTC
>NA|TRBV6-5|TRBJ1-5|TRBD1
CASRPDRDQPQHF
TGTGCCAGCAGGCCGGACAGGGATCAGCCCCAGCATTTT
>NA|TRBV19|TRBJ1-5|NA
CASNGPQRGRNQPQHF
TGTGCCAGTAACGGACCCCAGCGGGGTCGCAATCAGCCCCAGCATTTT
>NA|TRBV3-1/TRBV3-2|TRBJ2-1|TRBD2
CASSQHSGGAYNEQFF
TGTGCCAGCAGCCAACATAGCGGGGGGGCCTATAATGAGCAGTTCTTC
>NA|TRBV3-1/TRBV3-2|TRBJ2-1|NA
CASSQDTREQFF
TGTGCCAGCAGCCAAGACACGCGGGAGCAGTTCTTC